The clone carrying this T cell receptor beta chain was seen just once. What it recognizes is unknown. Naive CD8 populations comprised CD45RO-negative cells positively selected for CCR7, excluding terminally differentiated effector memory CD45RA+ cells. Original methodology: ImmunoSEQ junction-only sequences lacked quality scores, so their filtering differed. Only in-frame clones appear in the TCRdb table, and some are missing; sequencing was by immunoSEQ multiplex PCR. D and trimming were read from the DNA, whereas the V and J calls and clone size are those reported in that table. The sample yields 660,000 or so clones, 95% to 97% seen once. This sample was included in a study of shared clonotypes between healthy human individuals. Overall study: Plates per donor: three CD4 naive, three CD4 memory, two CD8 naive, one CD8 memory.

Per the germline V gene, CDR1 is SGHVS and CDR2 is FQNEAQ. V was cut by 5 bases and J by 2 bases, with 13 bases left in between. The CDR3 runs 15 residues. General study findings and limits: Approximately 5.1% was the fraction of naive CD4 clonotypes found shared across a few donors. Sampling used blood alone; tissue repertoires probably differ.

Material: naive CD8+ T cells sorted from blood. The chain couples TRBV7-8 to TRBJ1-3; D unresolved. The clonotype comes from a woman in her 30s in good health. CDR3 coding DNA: TGTGCCAGCAGCAGCACAGAGGGAACTGGAAACACCATATATTTT. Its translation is CASSSTEGTGNTIYF. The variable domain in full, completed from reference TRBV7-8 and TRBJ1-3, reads GAGVSQSPRYKVAKRGQDVALRCDPISGHVSLFWYQQALGQGPEFLTYFQNEAQLDKSGLPSDRFFAERPEGSVSTLKIQRTQQEDSAVYLCASSSTEGTGNTIYFGEGSWLTVV.